The sequence of this T cell receptor (beta chain) was determined in a study of early T cells in non-severe SARS-CoV-2 infection. TCRdb fed the 5' RACE reads into MiXCR, producing one record per CDR3 protein. The repertoire consists of about 30,000 distinct CDR3 sequences, with more than 4.5% occurring once and the leading ten covering approximately 3.4%. This clonotype was picked up many times. V was trimmed by 0 bases and J by 6 bases, leaving 16 bases between them. In germline, CDR1 is SGHNT, CDR2 YYREEE (reference sequence). The CDR3 has 16 amino acids. Sequenced material: whole blood. The TCR was taken from an adult who was a healthcare worker with PCR-confirmed SARS-CoV-2 infection or an uninfected control (not recorded which). This chain connects TRBV5-4 to TRBJ2-1, with D possibly TRBD2 on 5 matching bases. The CDR3 loop is CASSLATSARPNEQFF. Here the CDR3 DNA reads TGTGCCAGCAGCTTGGCTACTAGTGCTAGACCCAATGAGCAGTTCTTC. Supplemented by reference TRBV5-4 and TRBJ2-1, the full variable domain reads ETGVTQSPTHLIKTRGQQVTLRCSSQSGHNTVSWYQQALGQGPQFIFQYYREEENGRGNFPPRFSGLQFPNYSSELNVNALELDDSALYLCASSLATSARPNEQFFGPGTRLTVL.